The 30 T cell receptor beta chains reported below all come from one sample, sequenced in a study of blood T cell repertoires in COVID-19. Sequenced by immunoSEQ multiplex PCR; TCRdb stores in-frame clones only, minus some. The sample holds 170,000 or so clones, less than 90% seen once. The sample consisted of peripheral blood. All receptors derive from a man between 18 and 35 years old with active or convalescent COVID-19.

The CDR3 DNA follows: TGTGCCAGCAGCTTGGCGGGGGGGCTCTACGAGCAGTACTTC. Encoded protein: CASSLAGGLYEQYF. This chain joins TRBV5-4 and TRBJ2-7; 8 bases are shared with TRBD2. This CDR3 region has 14 residues. The ends lost 0 bases at V and 3 bases at J; junction bases unmatched: 2. Per the germline V gene, CDR1 is SGHNT and CDR2 is YYREEE (reference sequence). Full variable domain (remainder filled in from reference TRBV5-4 and TRBJ2-7): ETGVTQSPTHLIKTRGQQVTLRCSSQSGHNTVSWYQQALGQGPQFIFQYYREEENGRGNFPPRFSGLQFPNYSSELNVNALELDDSALYLCASSLAGGLYEQYFGPGTRLTVT.

This clone showed up just once. The V call is TRBV4-3, the J call TRBJ2-7, with D possibly TRBD2 on 6 matching bases. Trimming shortened V by 2 bases and J by 0 bases, and 11 bases separated the two germline ends. Germline loops: CDR1 LGHNA, CDR2 YSLEER. CDR3 size: 15 residues. Here the CDR3 DNA reads TGCGCCAGCAGCCAATTCGGGGGAAGCTCCTACGAGCAGTACTTC. Translating it yields CASSQFGGSSYEQYF.

V usage is TRBV11-2 and J usage is TRBJ1-1, with D possibly matching TRBD1 (6 bases). V was cut by 1 base and J by 7 bases, with 13 bases left in between. The CDR3 covers 14 residues. Germline V gives CDR1 SGHAT, CDR2 FQNNGV. The CDR3 loop reads CASSLGTAIGEAFF. The CDR3 coding sequence is TGTGCCAGCAGCTTAGGGACAGCAATAGGTGAAGCTTTCTTT.

The V call is TRBV6-2 or TRBV6-3, the J call TRBJ1-3; the match to TRBD1 covers 12 bases. Germline V gives CDR1 MNHEY, CDR2 SVGEGT. The length of the CDR3 is 19 residues. J gave up 1 base and V 0 bases, and 7 bases lay outside the gene matches. The CDR3 is CASSYSGTGGFLSGNTIYF. CDR3 in DNA: TGTGCCAGCAGTTACTCCGGGACAGGGGGCTTTTTGTCTGGAAACACCATATATTTT.

This clone was observed once. The chain uses TRBV12-3 or TRBV12-4 and TRBJ2-5, with D maybe TRBD1 (5 bases). This CDR3 comprises 13 residues. V was clipped by 3 bases and J by 9 bases, with 14 bases between them. The DNA for the CDR3 is TGTGCCAGCAGTTTGTCTGGGGCTGGGGCCCAGTACTTC. Amino acids: CASSLSGAGAQYF.

This chain uses TRBV4-1 with TRBJ1-1, with a possible D match to TRBD1 (5 bases). V lost 10 bases and J lost 1, with 22 bases in between. The CDR3 totals 16 residues. Germline lookup yields CDR1 MGHRA and CDR2 YSYEKL. DNA of the CDR3: TGCGCCACAGCTTGGGGCACCTCTCGCGGGAACACTGAAGCTTTCTTT. It is translated as CATAWGTSRGNTEAFF.

This clone showed up just once. The chain links TRBV14 to TRBJ2-7; 13 nucleotides align to TRBD2. Per germline, CDR1 SGHDN and CDR2 FVKESK. The CDR3 extends over 23 amino acids. The V gene end was trimmed by 0 bases and the J gene end by 4 bases; junction bases not matched to a gene: 24. CDR3 coding DNA: TGTGCCAGCAGCCAAGATAGAGGCTTGGGTCCCTCTTGGACTAGCGGGAGAAGGTACGAGCAGTACTTC. Translating it yields CASSQDRGLGPSWTSGRRYEQYF. Full variable domain (outside the CDR3, taken from reference TRBV14 and TRBJ2-7): EAGVTQFPSHSVIEKGQTVTLRCDPISGHDNLYWYRRVMGKEIKFLLHFVKESKQDESGMPNNRFLAERTGGTYSTLKVQPAELEDSGVYFCASSQDRGLGPSWTSGRRYEQYFGPGTRLTVT.

This chain links TRBV6-5 with TRBJ2-2, with TRBD1 as a possible D gene (5 bases). This CDR3 comprises 14 residues. The germline V gene has CDR1 MNHEY and CDR2 SVGAGI. The ends were cut back, 2 bases at V and 1 base at J, with 5 bases in the middle. CDR3 sequence: CASSYTGNTGELFF. DNA for the CDR3: TGTGCCAGCAGTTACACAGGGAACACCGGGGAGCTGTTTTTT.

Note on this clone: The same CDR3 also results from other DNA sequences found in this sample. This chain uses TRBV19 with TRBJ1-4; possible D gene TRBD1, 5 bases. V lost 3 bases to trimming and J lost 8 bases, with 13 bases between them. The CDR3 loop spans 14 amino acids. Germline assignment: CDR1 LNHDA and CDR2 SQIVND (reference sequence). The CDR3 DNA sequence: TGTGCCAGTAGTATTAGGGGAAGAGGCGAAAAACTGTTTTTT. Its translation is CASSIRGRGEKLFF.

V is TRBV4-2 and J is TRBJ2-5, with a weak D call TRBD2 (6 bases). CDR3 length: 14 amino acids. The germline V gene has CDR1 LGHNA and CDR2 YNFKEQ. Trimming took 0 bases from V and 4 from J, leaving 9 bases between them. This CDR3 reads CASSQDGSGETQYF. The CDR3, as DNA: TGTGCCAGCAGCCAAGATGGTAGCGGAGAGACCCAGTACTTC.

This chain joins TRBV30 and TRBJ2-3; TRBD1 agrees at 9 bases. Germline V gene data show CDR1 as GTSNPN and CDR2 as SVGIG (reference sequence). The J segment lost 4 bases and the V segment lost 2 bases, leaving 7 bases of the junction unmatched. This CDR3 is built from 15 residues. The chain's CDR3 is CAWSNGDRVSDTQYF. The CDR3 DNA follows: TGTGCCTGGAGTAACGGGGACAGGGTTTCAGATACGCAGTATTTT.

The genes are TRBV10-1 and TRBJ1-5, with 10 positions matching TRBD1. The V gene's germline CDR1 is WNHNN and CDR2 SYGVQD (reference sequence). The CDR3 is 14 amino acids. V shed 6 bases and J 9 bases; nucleotides not matched to a gene: 8. In nucleotides, the CDR3 is TGCGCCAGCAGGGGACAGGGGTGTTTGGGGCCCCAGCATTTT. Its protein is CASRGQGCLGPQHF.

V gene TRBV27 combines with J gene TRBJ1-5; D is undetermined. V was pared by 5 bases and J by 2 bases, with 10 bases between. Looked up from germline, CDR1 is MNHEY and CDR2 is SMNVEV (reference sequence). This CDR3 has 14 residues. CDR3 nucleotides: TGTGCCAGCAGTCCCAGACTGGGCAATCAGCCCCAGCATTTT. Residues: CASSPRLGNQPQHF.

The rearrangement links TRBV28 to TRBJ2-1, with 12 bases lining up with TRBD2. CDR1 and CDR2 (germline): MDHEN, SYDVKM. Unmatched junction bases numbered 9, after V lost 4 bases and J lost 8 bases. The CDR3 is 16 amino acids. CDR3 residues: CASSSSSSGGAYEQFF. For the CDR3, the DNA is TGTGCCAGCAGTTCGTCATCTAGCGGGGGGGCTTATGAGCAGTTCTTC.

The rearrangement links TRBV19 to TRBJ1-1; 7 nucleotides align to TRBD1. Trimming removed 4 bases from V and 4 bases from J; junction bases left unmatched: 9. This CDR3 is built from 15 residues. Germline V gene data show CDR1 as LNHDA and CDR2 as SQIVND (reference sequence). In DNA form, the CDR3 reads TGTGCCAGTAGTAGGGACAGAGGGGGTGGCACTGAAGCTTTCTTT. Translating it yields CASSRDRGGGTEAFF.

V and J are TRBV19 and TRBJ1-3; D not resolved. This CDR3 has 16 amino acids. V lost 5 bases to trimming and J lost 0 bases, with 14 bases between them. The germline V gene encodes CDR1 LNHDA and CDR2 SQIVND (reference sequence). CDR3 nucleotides: TGTGCCAGTAGTGTGTACCGGGTTACCTCTGGAAACACCATATATTTT. As protein: CASSVYRVTSGNTIYF. Full variable domain (missing parts from reference TRBV19 and TRBJ1-3): DGGITQSPKYLFRKEGQNVTLSCEQNLNHDAMYWYRQDPGQGLRLIYYSQIVNDFQKGDIAEGYSVSREKKESFPLTVTSAQKNPTAFYLCASSVYRVTSGNTIYFGEGSWLTVV.

This clone was counted a few times. The V gene is TRBV10-1, the J gene TRBJ2-5; D perhaps matches TRBD2 (6 bases). This CDR3 has 14 amino acids. V was shortened by 8 bases and J by 0 bases, with 13 bases between the two germline ends. Germline V gives CDR1 WNHNN, CDR2 SYGVQD (reference sequence). CDR3 region: CASGVGGNQETQYF. The CDR3 DNA reads as TGCGCCAGCGGAGTCGGGGGTAACCAAGAGACCCAGTACTTC.

The table lists this clone with a count of one. This chain links TRBV4-1 with TRBJ2-2; 8 bases are a match to TRBD1. The CDR3 sequence is 17 residues long. The germline CDR1 and CDR2 sequences are MGHRA and YSYEKL. With V trimmed by 4 bases and J by 1 base, 8 bases remained unmatched. CDR3 sequence: CASSRLPGQVNTGELFF. CDR3 nucleotides: TGCGCCAGCAGCCGCCTCCCGGGACAGGTGAACACCGGGGAGCTGTTTTTT.

Concerning this clone itself: No DNA is shown, since the ends of the CDR3 on it are uncertain; the CDR3 is the one TCRdb lists. This chain links TRBV27 with TRBJ2-3; the table calls TRBD2, which could not be checked here. CDR1 MNHEY and CDR2 SMNVEV come from the germline V gene (reference sequence). The CDR3 has 16 residues if both end residues are counted. The chain's CDR3 is CASSSSRGGPADTQYF.

This chain joins TRBV15 and TRBJ2-7; 15 bases line up with TRBD2. With 1 base clipped from V and 4 bases from J, the junction kept 2 bases outside the gene matches. Germline-derived CDR1 and CDR2 are LNHNV and YYDKDF (reference sequence). This CDR3 is built from 16 residues. The CDR3 DNA reads TGTGCCACCAGCAGAGGGGGGACTAGCGGGAGGTACGAGCAGTACTTC. It yields the protein CATSRGGTSGRYEQYF.

V and J are TRBV30 and TRBJ1-6; D is unclear. The CDR3 contains 16 residues. V lost 0 bases and J 6 bases, leaving 15 bases between the germline ends. Per the germline V gene, CDR1 is GTSNPN and CDR2 is SVGIG (reference sequence). DNA of the CDR3: TGTGCCTGGAGTGTATCTGGGCCCGGGGTTAATTCACCCCTCCACTTT. This codes for CAWSVSGPGVNSPLHF.

The gene calls are TRBV12-5 and TRBJ2-5; 9 bases map to TRBD2. In germline, CDR1 is LGHNT, CDR2 FRNRAP. The ends lost 1 base at V and 1 base at J; junction bases unmatched: 7. This CDR3 is 17 amino acids long. In DNA, the CDR3 is TGTGCTAGTGGTTTGGGGCTAGCGGGGATAACCCAAGAGACCCAGTACTTC. It specifies CASGLGLAGITQETQYF.

The V and J genes are TRBV5-1 and TRBJ1-6; D unclear. The CDR3 runs to 15 residues. Germline values: CDR1 SGHRS, CDR2 YFSETQ. The V end was cut by 0 bases, the J end by 8 bases, with 12 bases between. CDR3 sequence: CASSLADTNDSPLHF. CDR3 nucleotide sequence: TGCGCCAGCAGCTTGGCAGACACGAACGATTCACCCCTCCACTTT. The complete variable domain, with remaining parts taken from reference TRBV5-1 and TRBJ1-6, reads KAGVTQTPRYLIKTRGQQVTLSCSPISGHRSVSWYQQTPGQGLQFLFEYFSETQRNKGNFPGRFSGRQFSNSRSEMNVSTLELGDSALYLCASSLADTNDSPLHFGNGTRLTVT.

The V gene is TRBV12-3 or TRBV12-4, the J gene TRBJ2-2; D remains ambiguous. CDR3 length: 13 amino acids. The V gene lost 7 bases and the J gene lost 6 bases, with 12 bases spanning the gap. As DNA, the CDR3 is TGTGCCAGCAAAATGTTTTCTGCCGGGGAGCTGTTTTTT. This encodes CASKMFSAGELFF.

This sequence joins TRBV3-1 (or the pseudogene TRBV3-2) and TRBJ2-7; a possible D gene is TRBD2 (6 bases). V was cut by 1 base and J by 3 bases, with 10 bases left in between. Germline V CDR1 and CDR2: LGHDT, YNNKEL (reference sequence). There are 14 residues in the CDR3. Written as DNA, the CDR3 is TGTGCCAGCAGCCAAGCCGGGAGACACTACGAGCAGTACTTC. Its protein is CASSQAGRHYEQYF.

The rearrangement joins TRBV5-6 to TRBJ2-5; D is undetermined. The CDR3 length is 13 residues. Per the germline V gene, CDR1 is SGHDT and CDR2 is YYEEEE. The V and J ends lost 1 base and 2 bases respectively, with 6 bases between them. Written as DNA, the CDR3 is TGTGCCAGCAGCTTGTTGCAGCAAGAGACCCAGTACTTC. It codes for CASSLLQQETQYF.

This clone occurred a few times. This sequence joins TRBV5-1 and TRBJ2-7; 9 bases align to TRBD2. In germline, CDR1 is SGHRS, CDR2 YFSETQ. V was pared by 2 bases and J by 3 bases, with 3 bases of the junction left unmatched. The CDR3 consists of 14 residues. Here the CDR3 DNA reads TGCGCCAGCAGCTTAGGGACTAGCATCTACGAGCAGTACTTC. This translates into CASSLGTSIYEQYF. Together with reference TRBV5-1 and TRBJ2-7, the CDR3 gives the full variable domain: KAGVTQTPRYLIKTRGQQVTLSCSPISGHRSVSWYQQTPGQGLQFLFEYFSETQRNKGNFPGRFSGRQFSNSRSEMNVSTLELGDSALYLCASSLGTSIYEQYFGPGTRLTVT.

CDR3 in DNA: TGTGCCAGCAGTTGGACTCAGAGCTCCTACGAGCAGTACTTC. Translated: CASSWTQSSYEQYF. The genes are TRBV3-1 (or the pseudogene TRBV3-2) and TRBJ2-7; D might be TRBD2 (5 bases). CDR1 is LGHDT, CDR2 YNNKEL, per germline (reference sequence). The CDR3 has 14 residues. V lost 6 bases, J lost 0 bases, and 12 bases lay in between.

The chain links TRBV28 to TRBJ2-7; possibly TRBD2 for D (7 bases). The CDR3 totals 17 residues. Between the trimmed V and J ends, which lost 5 bases and 2 bases, there was a span of 22 bases. Germline CDR1 reads MDHEN; CDR2 reads SYDVKM. As DNA, the CDR3 is TGTGCCAGCAGTCCATATCCCCCCGGGGGGCCGACCTACGAGCAGTACTTC. It encodes CASSPYPPGGPTYEQYF. The entire variable domain, with the rest obtained from reference TRBV28 and TRBJ2-7, is as follows: DVKVTQSSRYLVKRTGEKVFLECVQDMDHENMFWYRQDPGLGLRLIYFSYDVKMKEKGDIPEGYSVSREKKERFSLILESASTNQTSMYLCASSPYPPGGPTYEQYFGPGTRLTVT.

The chain has TRBV11-2 and TRBJ1-3, with TRBD1 matching 8 bases. Trimming removed 4 bases from V and 8 bases from J; junction bases left unmatched: 10. Looked up from germline, CDR1 is SGHAT and CDR2 is FQNNGV. This CDR3 spans 15 amino acids. The DNA for the CDR3 is TGTGCCAGCAGCTCTACGACAGGGGCATTACACACCATATATTTT. Its protein is CASSSTTGALHTIYF.